The 20 T cell receptor beta chains given below trace back to one sample, sequenced in a study of T cells in Graves' hyperthyroidism and ophthalmopathy. There were TCR beta CDR3 regions amplified from RNA transcripts. A first-round RT-PCR of the TCR CDR3 used the HTBI primer set. TCRdb called the multiplex PCR reads again in MiXCR, with one record for every CDR3 protein. The repertoire includes under 300,000 distinct CDR3 sequences, 20% to 30% of them detected once, and over 25% sits in the top ten. The sequencing sample was made of blood. The receptors shown here come from a man aged 40-55 years with Graves' hyperthyroidism that later progressed to Graves' ophthalmopathy.

This clonotype has ten or more counts. The V and J genes are TRBV7-8 and TRBJ1-6, with 8 bases matching TRBD1. CDR3 length equals 13 residues. The germline gives CDR1 SGHVS, CDR2 FQNEAQ. The trim removed 5 bases at V and 8 bases at J, leaving 2 bases unmatched. The CDR3 loop reads CASSKTGDSPLHF. The CDR3 DNA reads TGTGCCAGCAGCAAGACAGGGGATTCACCCCTCCACTTT. Together with reference TRBV7-8 and TRBJ1-6, the CDR3 gives the full variable domain: GAGVSQSPRYKVAKRGQDVALRCDPISGHVSLFWYQQALGQGPEFLTYFQNEAQLDKSGLPSDRFFAERPEGSVSTLKIQRTQQEDSAVYLCASSKTGDSPLHFGNGTRLTVT.

A remark on this clonotype: This may arise from a read error, as a much more abundant clone is one base away. The gene calls are TRBV20-1 and TRBJ2-7, with 7 bases lining up with TRBD2. Trimming removed 2 bases from V and 0 bases from J; junction bases left unmatched: 1. This CDR3 region has 13 residues. CDR1 is DFQATT and CDR2 is SNEGSKA in the germline V gene (reference sequence). For the CDR3, the DNA is TGCAGTGCTAGACTAGCGGACTCCTACGAGCAGTACTTC. Protein sequence: CSARLADSYEQYF.

The sample holds many counts of this clonotype. The chain carries TRBV6-5 and TRBJ2-7, with 7 bases aligning to TRBD2. V lost 2 bases, J lost 6 bases, and 7 bases stayed unmatched. The CDR3 loop spans 14 amino acids. CDR1 is MNHEY, CDR2 SVGAGI, per germline. The CDR3 sequence is CASSYRDYEGEQYF. The CDR3 DNA is TGTGCCAGCAGTTACAGGGACTACGAAGGCGAGCAGTACTTC.

Ten or more counts support this clonotype. The J gene is TRBJ2-2, the V gene TRBV10-3; a possible D gene is TRBD1 (5 bases). V lost 3 bases, J lost 5 bases, and 16 bases lay in between. The germline V gene encodes CDR1 ENHRY and CDR2 SYGVKD. CDR3 length equals 16 residues. This CDR3 reads CAISDSDQGITGELFF. The CDR3, as DNA: TGTGCCATCAGTGATTCGGACCAGGGTATAACCGGGGAGCTGTTTTTT.

This rearrangement joins TRBV18 to TRBJ1-2; D might be TRBD1 (5 bases). This CDR3 is built from 15 residues. The ends were cut back, 3 bases at V and 6 bases at J, with 17 bases in the middle. Germline V gives CDR1 KGHSH, CDR2 LQKENI. The CDR3 nucleotides read TGTGCCAGCTCACCGTCGGCTGAGCTGGGGCATGGCTACACCTTC. This sequence encodes CASSPSAELGHGYTF.

This chain joins TRBV6-2 or TRBV6-3 and TRBJ1-1, with 8 bases that match TRBD1. After removal of 10 bases from V and 8 bases from J, the junction contained 3 bases not matched to a gene. The germline V gene has CDR1 MNHEY and CDR2 SVGEGT. The CDR3 is made up of 10 amino acids. CDR3 coding DNA: TGTGCCACCGGGGACAGGGAAGCTTTCTTT. This codes for CATGDREAFF.

This clonotype occurred many times. V is TRBV6-5 and J is TRBJ1-2; 10 bases map to TRBD1. CDR1 MNHEY and CDR2 SVGAGI come from the germline V gene. Trimming took 10 bases from V and 8 from J; bases not matched to a gene: 13. The CDR3 is 14 amino acids. For the CDR3, the DNA is TGTGCCACAGACCCCAGTGGGACAGGGGCCGGCTACACCTTC. Translation: CATDPSGTGAGYTF.

This clonotype was observed once. The V gene is TRBV24-1, the J gene TRBJ2-2; tentative D call: TRBD2 (6 bases). Germline assignment: CDR1 KGHDR and CDR2 SFDVKD. Deletions cut 5 bases from V and 6 bases from J, with 12 bases between. The CDR3 consists of 14 residues. This chain's CDR3 is CATSAQLASGELFF. In DNA, the CDR3 is TGTGCCACCAGTGCCCAACTAGCTTCCGGGGAGCTGTTTTTT.

The chain uses TRBV30 and TRBJ1-1; 12 bases align to TRBD1. V lost 3 bases to trimming and J lost 7 bases; unmatched junction nucleotides: 15. The CDR3 runs to 17 residues. The germline CDR1 and CDR2 sequences are GTSNPN and SVGIG (reference sequence). CDR3 DNA: TGTGCCTGGAGCATGACATTTCCGGGACAGGGGGCGTTTGAAGCTTTCTTT. Protein sequence: CAWSMTFPGQGAFEAFF. Together with reference TRBV30 and TRBJ1-1, the CDR3 gives the full variable domain: SQTIHQWPATLVQPVGSPLSLECTVEGTSNPNLYWYRQAAGRGLQLLFYSVGIGQISSEVPQNLSASRPQDRQFILSSKKLLLSDSGFYLCAWSMTFPGQGAFEAFFGQGTRLTVV.

This clonotype has only a few counts. This chain connects TRBV12-3 or TRBV12-4 to TRBJ1-1, with a possible D match to TRBD1 (6 bases). CDR3 length equals 14 residues. V lost 3 bases to trimming and J lost 6 bases, with 14 bases between them. The CDR3 sequence is CASSFQGGLSEAFF. In DNA, the CDR3 is TGTGCCAGCAGTTTTCAAGGGGGTTTGTCTGAAGCTTTCTTT.

J is TRBJ2-7 and V is TRBV6-2 or TRBV6-3; 7 bases map to TRBD1. The germline V gene encodes CDR1 MNHEY and CDR2 SVGEGT. V gave up 5 bases and J gave up 0 bases; unmatched junction bases: 7. The CDR3 extends over 15 amino acids. As DNA, the CDR3 is TGTGCCAGCAGTCCTTGGACAGGACTCTCCTACGAGCAGTACTTC. As protein: CASSPWTGLSYEQYF.

This clonotype was recorded at least ten times. This sequence joins TRBV2 and TRBJ1-2; 8 bases are shared with TRBD1. The CDR3 is 14 residues long. Germline CDR1 is SNHLY and CDR2 is FYNNEI. V gave up 5 bases and J gave up 2 bases; unmatched junction bases: 4. In DNA, the CDR3 is TGTGCCAGCAGTCGGACAGGGATGAACTATGGCTACACCTTC. This encodes CASSRTGMNYGYTF.

This clonotype was found many times. V is TRBV24-1 and J is TRBJ2-5; D not resolved. This CDR3 spans 12 amino acids. Germline loops: CDR1 KGHDR, CDR2 SFDVKD. V was trimmed by 1 base and J by 4 bases, leaving 3 bases between them. The CDR3 loop reads CATSDFRETQYF. The CDR3 nucleotides are TGTGCCACCAGTGATTTTAGAGAGACCCAGTACTTC.

This clonotype was seen many times. The chain joins TRBV6-5 to TRBJ2-3; D unresolved. Deletions cut 2 bases from V and 3 bases from J, with 12 bases between. The CDR3 length is 15 residues. CDR1 MNHEY and CDR2 SVGAGI come from the germline V gene. The chain's CDR3 is CASSYARRSTDTQYF. As DNA, the CDR3 is TGTGCCAGCAGTTACGCTCGCAGGTCGACAGATACGCAGTATTTT.

The V gene is TRBV6-5, the J gene TRBJ1-1; weak D call: TRBD1 (5 bases). V dropped 0 bases and J dropped 0 bases, with 11 bases sitting between them. CDR1 and CDR2 from the germline V gene are MNHEY and SVGAGI. The CDR3 runs to 16 residues. CDR3 coding DNA: TGTGCCAGCAGTTACTCCCCAAGACAGATGAACACTGAAGCTTTCTTT. Translated, it gives CASSYSPRQMNTEAFF.

This chain joins TRBV12-3 or TRBV12-4 and TRBJ1-5; no clear D gene. V lost 1 base to trimming and J lost 9 bases, with 10 bases between them. CDR3 length equals 13 residues. The CDR3 region has the DNA TGTGCCAGCAGTTTAGGATCCGGGATGCCCCAGCATTTT. Translating it yields CASSLGSGMPQHF.

This clonotype was recorded many times. The V call is TRBV29-1, the J call TRBJ1-2, with unresolved D. The CDR3 is 13 residues long. CDR1 is SQVTM, CDR2 ANQGSEA, per germline. Trimming removed 2 bases from V and 5 bases from J, with 12 bases in between. The CDR3 DNA is TGCAGCGTTGAACCAGGTGTGGGGTATGGCTACACCTTC. Encoded protein: CSVEPGVGYGYTF.

This clonotype was seen at least ten times. The rearrangement uses TRBV5-1 and TRBJ2-7; perhaps TRBD2 as D (6 bases). V lost 0 bases to trimming and J lost 4 bases, with 14 bases between them. This CDR3 contains 15 residues. The V gene's germline CDR1 is SGHRS and CDR2 YFSETQ. This CDR3 is CASSLAPDYQYEQYF. The DNA for the CDR3 is TGCGCCAGCAGCTTGGCTCCGGACTACCAATACGAGCAGTACTTC.

J is TRBJ1-1 and V is TRBV2; no clear D. The V end lost 7 bases, the J end lost 5 bases, and 14 bases lay between the germline ends. From germline, CDR1 is SNHLY and CDR2 FYNNEI. This CDR3 is built from 13 residues. CDR3 DNA: TGTGCCAGCACCGGTCAAGGCGGTACTGAAGCTTTCTTT. Translated: CASTGQGGTEAFF.

The table lists this clonotype with many counts. This chain links TRBV6-1 with TRBJ1-1; perhaps TRBD1 as D (6 bases). Per the germline V gene, CDR1 is MNHNS and CDR2 is SASEGT. The CDR3 length is 14 residues. V lost 6 bases, J lost 3 bases, and 14 bases lay in between. CDR3 sequence reads: CASRPDGGHTEAFF. The CDR3 nucleotides read TGTGCCAGCAGACCGGACGGGGGGCACACTGAAGCTTTCTTT.